The rows below give T cell receptor beta chains drawn from one sample of a study of response to subunit inactivated influenza vaccine. TCRdb recomputed calls from the RT-PCR reads with MiXCR, one row per CDR3 protein. Among more than 500,000 distinct CDR3 sequences listed, around 11% were seen once. These same data were also listed under a study on T cells expressing NK-cell markers.

The material was PBMCs from blood, obtained on the day of vaccination. The source is a man between 50 and 59 years old who received an inactivated influenza vaccine. Both conserved end residues are part of each CDR3. Each record gives: clone size, D gene, V gene, J gene, CDR3 DNA, CDR3 protein. The D gene is left open where the match is weak. Size is omitted from some rows. Given values are once, few, many or a class for expanded clones.

clone_size: many
d_call: -
v_call: TRBV7-2
j_call: TRBJ2-5
cdr3_nt: TGTGCCAGCAGCTCGACTACGCAAGAGACCCAGTACTTC
cdr3_aa: CASSSTTQETQYF

clone_size: -
d_call: -
v_call: TRBV11-2
j_call: TRBJ2-2
cdr3_nt: TGTGCCAGCAGCCGAGGGGGAGACACCGGGGAGCTGTTTTTT
cdr3_aa: CASSRGGDTGELFF

clone_size: few
d_call: TRBD2
v_call: TRBV5-1
j_call: TRBJ2-1
cdr3_nt: TGCGCCAGCAGCAAACTAGCGGACTCCTACAATGAGCAGTTCTTC
cdr3_aa: CASSKLADSYNEQFF

clone_size: -
d_call: TRBD1
v_call: TRBV20-1
j_call: TRBJ2-4
cdr3_nt: TGCAGTGCCGGGACAGCGTTAGCCAAAAACATTCAGTACTTC
cdr3_aa: CSAGTALAKNIQYF

clone_size: -
d_call: -
v_call: TRBV5-1
j_call: TRBJ2-3
cdr3_nt: TGCGCCAGCAGGGGAGAGGGGGATGCGGATACGCAGTATTTT
cdr3_aa: CASRGEGDADTQYF

clone_size: few
d_call: TRBD2
v_call: TRBV9
j_call: TRBJ2-5
cdr3_nt: TGTGCCAGCAGCTTGGGGGGACTAGCGAGCCGAGAGACCCAGTACTTC
cdr3_aa: CASSLGGLASRETQYF

clone_size: few
d_call: -
v_call: TRBV20-1
j_call: TRBJ2-2
cdr3_nt: TGCAGTGCTAGTCCTAGCCCGAACACCGGGGAGCTGTTTTTT
cdr3_aa: CSASPSPNTGELFF

clone_size: many
d_call: TRBD1
v_call: TRBV12-3/TRBV12-4
j_call: TRBJ2-7
cdr3_nt: TGTGCCAGCAGGGGCATGTACAGGGGGCACTACGAGCAGTACTTC
cdr3_aa: CASRGMYRGHYEQYF

clone_size: -
d_call: -
v_call: TRBV7-9
j_call: TRBJ2-7
cdr3_nt: TGTGCCAGCAGCTTAAATCCGGGGGGCGCCTACGAGCAGTACTTC
cdr3_aa: CASSLNPGGAYEQYF

clone_size: -
d_call: -
v_call: TRBV6-2/TRBV6-3
j_call: TRBJ2-7
cdr3_nt: TGTGCCAGCAGTTACCCCCGGGACTACAGGGCTACGTACGAGCAGTACTTC
cdr3_aa: CASSYPRDYRATYEQYF